This T cell receptor beta chain is drawn from a study of blood T cell repertoires in COVID-19. Study-wide background: Italy, Spain and the United States were the sources of the convalescent and acute COVID-19 samples.

The CDR3 covers 17 residues. V shed 0 bases and J 0 bases; nucleotides not matched to a gene: 8. The germline V gene has CDR1 MNHEY and CDR2 SMNVEV (reference sequence). Generated by immunoSEQ multiplex PCR, the TCRdb table keeps only in-frame clones and is missing some. Of 410,000 or so clones in the sample, approximately 91% are singletons; the top ten hold approximately 1.5%. Input material: peripheral blood. This sequence joins TRBV27 and TRBJ2-7, with TRBD1 matching 7 bases. The sequence was collected from a woman aged 40 to 50 with COVID-19, enrolled during active disease. The CDR3 DNA reads TGTGCCAGCAGTTTATCGGGCGTCAGGGACAGCTCCTACGAGCAGTACTTC. It translates to CASSLSGVRDSSYEQYF.